The sequence of this TCR beta chain was determined in a study of cytomegalovirus exposure and HLA in healthy donors. Germline V lookup: CDR1 GTSNPN, CDR2 SVGIG (reference sequence). Trimming removed 5 bases at V and 8 bases at J, with 12 bases between. The CDR3 consists of 11 residues. Vbeta (60) and Jbeta (13) primers were used in the PCR. The assay was immunoSEQ multiplex PCR, and TCRdb's table has in-frame clones only and misses some. Among 150,000 to 200,000 clones listed, around 80% were seen once. This clonotype was obtained from a male donor in good health and CMV-seropositive. The V and J genes are TRBV30 and TRBJ1-2; D might be TRBD1 (6 bases). Sequencing input: PBMCs. CDR3 region: CAWGSGGGYTF. Here the CDR3 DNA reads TGTGCCTGGGGGAGCGGGGGCGGCTACACCTTC.